This T cell receptor (beta chain) was retrieved from a study of early T cells in non-severe SARS-CoV-2 infection. Study-wide background: The sequenced material was bulk RNA from unsorted whole blood, and its chains were unpaired.

Unique molecular identifiers were affixed to single, distinct cDNA molecules. TCRdb used MiXCR to reprocess the 5' RACE reads, holding one entry per CDR3 protein. The table has tens of thousands of distinct CDR3 sequences, around 10% seen once. Concerning this clonotype itself: Its antigen is not identified.

CDR1 and CDR2 from the germline V gene are SNHLY and FYNNEI. V lost 6 bases and J lost 2; bases outside the gene matches: 4. The CDR3 runs to 14 residues. The study, taken as a whole, reports: VDJdb matching skewed toward anti-spike CD8 responses, missing private and CD4 specificities.

The origin of this receptor is an adult who was a healthcare worker with PCR-confirmed SARS-CoV-2 infection or an uninfected control (not recorded which). The input for sequencing was whole blood, taken at baseline. This chain connects TRBV2 to TRBJ1-5; the match to TRBD1 covers 7 bases. The CDR3 nucleotides are TGTGCCAGCAGGTTAGGGGGCGGCAATCAGCCCCAGCATTTT. Translated: CASRLGGGNQPQHF.